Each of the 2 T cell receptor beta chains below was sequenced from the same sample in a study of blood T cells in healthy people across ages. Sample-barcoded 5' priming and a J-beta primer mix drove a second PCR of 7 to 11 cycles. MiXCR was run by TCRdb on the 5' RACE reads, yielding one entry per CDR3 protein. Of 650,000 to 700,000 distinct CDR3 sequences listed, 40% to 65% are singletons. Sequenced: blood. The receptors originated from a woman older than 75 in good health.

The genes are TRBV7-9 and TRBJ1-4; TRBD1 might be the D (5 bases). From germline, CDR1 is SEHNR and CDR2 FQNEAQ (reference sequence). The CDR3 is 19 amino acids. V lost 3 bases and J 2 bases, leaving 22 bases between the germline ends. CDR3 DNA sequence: TGTGCCAGCAGCTTGAGCCGCGGGCCTAGGGACGGCACTAATGAAAAACTGTTTTTT. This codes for CASSLSRGPRDGTNEKLFF.

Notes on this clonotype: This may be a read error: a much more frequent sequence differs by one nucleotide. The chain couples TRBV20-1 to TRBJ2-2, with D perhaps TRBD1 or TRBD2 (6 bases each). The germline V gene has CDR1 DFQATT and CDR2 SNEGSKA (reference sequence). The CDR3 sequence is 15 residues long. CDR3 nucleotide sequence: TGCAGTGCTAGACCGGGACACGGGGGCACCGGGGGGCTGTTTTTT. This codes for CSARPGHGGTGGLFF.